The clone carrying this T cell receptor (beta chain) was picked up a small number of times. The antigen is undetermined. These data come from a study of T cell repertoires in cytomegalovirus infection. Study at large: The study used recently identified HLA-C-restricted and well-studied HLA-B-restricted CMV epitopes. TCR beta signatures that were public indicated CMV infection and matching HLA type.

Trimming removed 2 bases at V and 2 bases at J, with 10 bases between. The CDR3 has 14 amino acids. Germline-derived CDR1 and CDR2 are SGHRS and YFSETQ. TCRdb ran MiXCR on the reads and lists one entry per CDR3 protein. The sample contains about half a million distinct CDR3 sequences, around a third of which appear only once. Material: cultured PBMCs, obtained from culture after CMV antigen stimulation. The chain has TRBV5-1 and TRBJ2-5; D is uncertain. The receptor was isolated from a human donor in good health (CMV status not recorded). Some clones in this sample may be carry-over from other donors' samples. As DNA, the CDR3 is TGCGCCAGCAGCTTCAGCGTGGCACAAGAGACCCAGTACTTC. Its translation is CASSFSVAQETQYF.